The T cell receptor beta chain described here comes from a study of OX40 agonist ivuxolimab in advanced cancers. The sampling schedule covered blood at baseline, cycle 4 day 1, and cycle 7 day 1. Clones were sequenced by immunoSEQ multiplex PCR, and TCRdb holds only the in-frame ones, with some missing. The sample lists some 19,000 clones; approximately 80% were seen once. This clone has a single count. The sample in question was CD4+ or CD8+ T cells sorted from blood, obtained in a trial of the OX40 agonist ivuxolimab. The TCR sequence derives from an adult with an advanced solid tumor such as melanoma, head and neck, liver or kidney cancer.

The CDR3 region has the DNA TGTGCCAGCAGCTACCTTTCCTACGAGCAGTACTTC. This sequence encodes CASSYLSYEQYF. The gene calls are TRBV7-9 and TRBJ2-7; no reliable D call. Germline assignment: CDR1 SEHNR and CDR2 FQNEAQ (reference sequence). V shed 4 bases and J shed 1 base, with 5 bases lying between them. This CDR3 contains 12 residues.